The next 31 T cell receptor beta chains were all read from a single sample in a study of T-cell reconstitution after alpha-beta-depleted transplantation in children. Unique molecular identifiers were incorporated into the prepared TCRbeta library. MiXCR was run by TCRdb on the PCR reads, yielding one entry per CDR3 protein. This sample has more than 200,000 distinct CDR3 sequences, with around 9.2% found just once. The sequencing here drew on PBMCs, mostly from graft donor cells, taken 360 days after TCRalphabeta/CD19-depleted stem cell transplant. Receptor source: a male patient between 2 and 10 years old who had a stem cell transplant for acute myeloid leukemia, so the T cells may come from the graft donor.

The chain recombines TRBV20-1 with TRBJ1-2; D unresolved. The V and J ends lost 5 bases and 5 bases respectively, with 12 bases between them. This CDR3 contains 12 residues. Germline-derived CDR1 and CDR2 are DFQATT and SNEGSKA (reference sequence). The CDR3 loop reads CSAPQRDYGYTF. DNA for the CDR3: TGCAGTGCTCCCCAGAGGGATTATGGCTACACCTTC.

The chain employs TRBV10-3 and TRBJ1-3, with TRBD1 matching 8 bases. CDR1 is ENHRY and CDR2 is SYGVKD in the germline V gene. The CDR3 loop spans 14 amino acids. The ends lost 6 bases at V and 4 bases at J; junction bases unmatched: 5. The CDR3 here is CAISTQGAGNTIYF. CDR3 bases: TGTGCCATCAGCACTCAGGGGGCAGGAAACACCATATATTTT.

This chain joins TRBV7-3 and TRBJ2-3; no clear D gene. Trimming cost V 4 bases and J 0 bases, with 11 bases left between them. CDR1 is SGHTA and CDR2 is FQGTGA in the germline V gene. CDR3 length: 15 residues. This chain's CDR3 is CASSSTTASTDTQYF. The CDR3, as DNA: TGTGCCAGCAGCTCGACAACTGCTAGCACAGATACGCAGTATTTT.

This sequence joins TRBV6-2 or TRBV6-3 and TRBJ2-2; 9 nucleotides match TRBD2. The V and J ends lost 6 bases and 3 bases, in that order; junction bases with no gene match: 11. The CDR3 contains 17 residues. Germline CDR1 MNHEY, CDR2 SVGEGT. The chain's CDR3 is CASRTVVGLAHTGELFF. For the CDR3, the DNA is TGTGCCAGCAGGACGGTGGTAGGACTAGCGCACACCGGGGAGCTGTTTTTT.

This clonotype was observed many times. This chain connects TRBV28 to TRBJ2-5, with a weak D call TRBD2 (5 bases). The germline V gene encodes CDR1 MDHEN and CDR2 SYDVKM. The CDR3 is 15 residues long. V lost 3 bases to trimming and J lost 5 bases, with 16 bases between them. DNA of the CDR3: TGTGCCAGCAGTTTTGCGGCAGAGGGCGGGGAGACCCAGTACTTC. Its protein is CASSFAAEGGETQYF.

This clonotype has ten or more counts. The CDR3 protein is CASNVLPNQPQHF. The CDR3 DNA follows: TGTGCCAGTAATGTACTCCCTAATCAGCCCCAGCATTTT. V usage is TRBV6-5 and J usage is TRBJ1-5; D is uncertain. The V end lost 9 bases, the J end lost 4 bases, and 13 bases lay between the germline ends. Germline V gene sequence: CDR1 MNHEY, CDR2 SVGAGI. CDR3 length: 13 amino acids.

The table lists this clonotype with a few counts. The gene calls are TRBV2 and TRBJ1-2; 7 bases are a match to TRBD1. There are 15 residues in the CDR3. V trimming: 6 bases; J trimming: 5 bases; junction bases outside the gene matches: 12. Per germline, CDR1 SNHLY and CDR2 FYNNEI. In DNA form, the CDR3 reads TGTGCCAGCAGGGAATCCGGAGGGGGCCGGTATGGCTACACCTTC. Its translation: CASRESGGGRYGYTF.

This clonotype came up many times. This sequence joins TRBV7-3 and TRBJ2-1; D may be TRBD2 (6 bases). Trimming pared 7 bases from V and 3 bases from J, leaving 16 bases between. The CDR3 totals 15 residues. Per germline, CDR1 SGHTA and CDR2 FQGTGA. The CDR3 is CASTEIGTFYNEQFF. The DNA for the CDR3 is TGTGCCAGCACCGAAATTGGGACTTTCTACAATGAGCAGTTCTTC.

This clonotype came up many times. This rearrangement joins TRBV5-6 to TRBJ2-3, with 8 nucleotides matching TRBD2. The CDR3 extends over 18 amino acids. The junction had 14 bases not matched to a gene; V was cut back by 1 base and J by 4 bases. The germline CDR1 and CDR2 sequences are SGHDT and YYEEEE. The CDR3 loop is CASSLLTGGPINADTQYF. The CDR3 DNA reads TGTGCCAGCAGCTTGCTCACGGGAGGGCCGATAAACGCAGATACGCAGTATTTT.

This clonotype was recorded many times. This rearrangement joins TRBV24-1 to TRBJ2-3, with 10 bases identical to TRBD2. Per the germline V gene, CDR1 is KGHDR and CDR2 is SFDVKD. V was pared by 7 bases and J by 1 base, with 7 bases of the junction left unmatched. There are 16 residues in the CDR3. Here the CDR3 reads CATSSTTSGGTDTQYF. DNA for the CDR3: TGTGCCACCAGCTCAACTACTAGCGGGGGCACAGATACGCAGTATTTT.

The V and J genes are TRBV20-1 and TRBJ2-1; 7 nucleotides line up with TRBD2. Germline V gives CDR1 DFQATT, CDR2 SNEGSKA (reference sequence). The CDR3 runs 13 residues. V lost 7 bases to trimming and J lost 7 bases; unmatched junction nucleotides: 10. The CDR3 spells CSGGTGGLNEQFF. CDR3 nucleotide sequence: TGCAGTGGGGGGACGGGGGGTTTGAATGAGCAGTTCTTC.

This clonotype was seen only a few times. V and J are TRBV20-1 and TRBJ2-7; TRBD2 is a possible D gene (6 bases). Trimming removed 3 bases from V and 0 bases from J, with 9 bases in between. Germline V CDR1 and CDR2: DFQATT, SNEGSKA (reference sequence). This CDR3 contains 13 residues. This CDR3 reads CSASLGSSYEQYF. The CDR3 DNA reads as TGCAGTGCTAGTCTCGGGAGCTCCTACGAGCAGTACTTC.

Many counts were recorded for this clonotype. The genes are TRBV24-1 and TRBJ2-2, with TRBD1 matching 8 bases. V gave up 5 bases and J gave up 7 bases; unmatched junction bases: 14. CDR3 length: 17 residues. The V gene's germline CDR1 is KGHDR and CDR2 SFDVKD. The CDR3 DNA is TGTGCCACCAGTGCCTCGGAAGGACAGGGTAGAAGCGGGGAGCTGTTTTTT. Translating it yields CATSASEGQGRSGELFF.

This clonotype was detected many times. The chain combines TRBV12-3 or TRBV12-4 with TRBJ2-2, with 7 nucleotides matching TRBD2. V shed 4 bases, J shed 1 base, and the junction held 0 bases outside the gene matches. This CDR3 comprises 14 residues. CDR3: CASSSSGNTGELFF. The CDR3 DNA follows: TGTGCCAGCAGTTCTAGCGGGAACACCGGGGAGCTGTTTTTT.

The chain couples TRBV4-2 to TRBJ2-2, with a weak D call TRBD2 (6 bases). Trimming pared 1 base from V and 1 base from J, leaving 13 bases between. CDR1 and CDR2 from the germline V gene are LGHNA and YNFKEQ. This CDR3 has 17 amino acids. In DNA form, the CDR3 reads TGTGCCAGCAGCCAAGCCAAGGGGAGGCGGAACACCGGGGAGCTGTTTTTT. Its translation is CASSQAKGRRNTGELFF.

The rearrangement joins TRBV7-6 to TRBJ2-1; D tentatively fits TRBD1 or TRBD2 (6 bases each). Trimming took 4 bases from V and 1 from J, leaving 20 bases between them. CDR1 and CDR2 (germline): SGHVS, FNYEAQ. The CDR3 extends over 18 amino acids. The DNA for the CDR3 is TGTGCCAGCAGCTCAACTTCGATAGGGGGGCGGTCCTACAATGAGCAGTTCTTC. Its translation: CASSSTSIGGRSYNEQFF.

This clonotype was picked up many times. This chain joins TRBV5-1 and TRBJ2-3; 11 bases line up with TRBD1. This CDR3 has 15 residues. V shed 3 bases, J shed 2 bases, and the junction held 2 bases outside the gene matches. CDR1 SGHRS and CDR2 YFSETQ come from the germline V gene. In DNA, the CDR3 is TGCGCCAGCAGCTGGGGACAGGGGGTCACAGATACGCAGTATTTT. Protein: CASSWGQGVTDTQYF.

This clonotype came up many times. The chain joins TRBV11-3 to TRBJ2-7, with TRBD1 identical over 7 bases. The germline V gene encodes CDR1 SGHNT and CDR2 YENEEA. The CDR3 runs 15 residues. Trimming cost V 5 bases and J 7 bases; bases outside gene matches: 14. The CDR3 loop is CASSLNRDRGFEQYF. The CDR3 region has the DNA TGTGCCAGCAGCCTAAACCGGGACAGAGGGTTTGAGCAGTACTTC. Full variable domain (rest looked up from reference TRBV11-3 and TRBJ2-7): EAGVVQSPRYKIIEKKQPVAFWCNPISGHNTLYWYLQNLGQGPELLIRYENEEAVDDSQLPKDRFSAERLKGVDSTLKIQPAELGDSAVYLCASSLNRDRGFEQYFGPGTRLTVT.

The rearrangement links TRBV20-1 to TRBJ2-1; 7 bases are a match to TRBD2. The CDR3 totals 16 residues. Germline loops: CDR1 DFQATT, CDR2 SNEGSKA (reference sequence). Losses at the gene ends were 0 bases for V and 0 bases for J; bases not matched to a gene: 5. CDR3 residues: CSARDLTSLSYNEQFF. Written as DNA, the CDR3 is TGCAGTGCTAGAGATTTGACTAGCCTCTCCTACAATGAGCAGTTCTTC.

This sequence joins TRBV6-2 or TRBV6-3 and TRBJ2-7; D is possibly TRBD2 (6 bases). Germline-derived CDR1 and CDR2 are MNHEY and SVGEGT. This CDR3 comprises 15 residues. The germline V and J ends were trimmed by 2 bases and 3 bases, with 14 bases remaining between them. The chain's CDR3 is CASSYGWRDGYEQYF. DNA for the CDR3: TGTGCCAGCAGTTACGGTTGGCGGGACGGCTACGAGCAGTACTTC.

V usage is TRBV5-1 and J usage is TRBJ2-1, with 7 positions matching TRBD2. The CDR3 runs to 15 residues. J was trimmed by 5 bases and V by 3 bases; bases with no gene match: 8. CDR1 and CDR2 from the germline V gene are SGHRS and YFSETQ. CDR3 sequence (DNA): TGCGCCAGCAGCTCTCTGAGCGGGGTAAACAATGAGCAGTTCTTC. It yields the protein CASSSLSGVNNEQFF. Using reference TRBV5-1 and TRBJ2-1 for the parts outside the CDR3, the full variable domain is KAGVTQTPRYLIKTRGQQVTLSCSPISGHRSVSWYQQTPGQGLQFLFEYFSETQRNKGNFPGRFSGRQFSNSRSEMNVSTLELGDSALYLCASSSLSGVNNEQFFGPGTRLTVL.

V usage is TRBV7-9 and J usage is TRBJ2-2, with 9 bases aligning to TRBD2. The CDR3 consists of 15 residues. V lost 5 bases to trimming and J lost 1 base; unmatched junction nucleotides: 2. The germline V gene encodes CDR1 SEHNR and CDR2 FQNEAQ (reference sequence). The CDR3 DNA is TGTGCCAGCAGCCAAGCGGGGGGGAACACCGGGGAGCTGTTTTTT. Residues: CASSQAGGNTGELFF.

In this sample, this clonotype turned up a few times. V usage is TRBV24-1 and J usage is TRBJ2-7, with 7 nucleotides matching TRBD1. Germline CDR1 is KGHDR and CDR2 is SFDVKD. V was clipped by 0 bases and J by 3 bases; unmatched bases: 1. CDR3 length equals 14 residues. The DNA for the CDR3 is TGTGCCACCAGTGATTTGCGGGACAGCTACGAGCAGTACGTC. Residues: CATSDLRDSYEQYV.

This clonotype was counted only a few times. V is TRBV7-8 and J is TRBJ2-5; 11 bases align to TRBD2. The CDR3 sequence is 16 residues long. Germline-derived CDR1 and CDR2 are SGHVS and FQNEAQ. J lost 3 bases, V lost 5 bases, and 8 bases had no gene match. Written as DNA, the CDR3 is TGTGCCAGCAGCCCTAGGCCGGGACTAGCGGAAGAGACCCAGTACTTC. Protein: CASSPRPGLAEETQYF.

This clonotype has only a few counts. The chain is built from TRBV11-1 and TRBJ1-1; D perhaps matches TRBD1 (5 bases). The germline V gene encodes CDR1 SGHAT and CDR2 FQDESV (reference sequence). This CDR3 is 12 amino acids long. Trimming took 2 bases from V and 7 from J, leaving 8 bases between them. This CDR3 reads CASSLPGIEAFF. CDR3 nucleotide sequence: TGTGCCAGCAGCTTACCAGGGATTGAAGCTTTCTTT.

Ten or more counts support this clonotype. In nucleotides, the CDR3 is TGTGCCAGCAGCGCTAGCGGGACCCAAGAGACCCAGTACTTC. This sequence encodes CASSASGTQETQYF. The J gene is TRBJ2-5, the V gene TRBV9; TRBD2 agrees at 9 bases. Losses at the gene ends were 3 bases for V and 1 base for J; bases not matched to a gene: 1. Germline V gene sequence: CDR1 SGDLS, CDR2 YYNGEE. CDR3 length: 14 residues.

This clonotype was seen a few times. This chain uses TRBV20-1 with TRBJ2-1; 7 nucleotides agree with TRBD2. J lost 2 bases, V lost 2 bases, and 9 bases had no gene match. Germline values: CDR1 DFQATT, CDR2 SNEGSKA (reference sequence). The CDR3 is 16 residues long. Here the CDR3 reads CSARPSLADPYNEQFF. CDR3 coding DNA: TGCAGTGCTAGACCGAGTCTAGCGGATCCCTACAATGAGCAGTTCTTC.

This clonotype has a handful of counts. This chain connects TRBV20-1 to TRBJ2-1, with D perhaps matching TRBD2 (6 bases). CDR1 is DFQATT and CDR2 is SNEGSKA in the germline V gene (reference sequence). This CDR3 region has 11 residues. Trimming removed 6 bases at V and 15 bases at J, with 18 bases between. As DNA, the CDR3 is TGCAGTGCAAACCGGGACTCACATCCGTTCTTC. Translation gives CSANRDSHPFF.

At least ten counts were recorded for this clonotype. CDR3: CATENGGIYEQFF. DNA of the CDR3: TGTGCCACGGAGAACGGTGGAATATATGAGCAGTTCTTC. This chain joins TRBV10-3 and TRBJ2-1; D is ambiguous. This CDR3 has 13 residues. Germline V gives CDR1 ENHRY, CDR2 SYGVKD. V shed 10 bases and J shed 8 bases, with 18 bases lying between them.

This clonotype was observed many times. The chain couples TRBV20-1 to TRBJ2-3; the match to TRBD2 covers 8 bases. V trimming: 5 bases; J trimming: 0 bases; junction bases outside the gene matches: 7. The CDR3 spans 15 residues. Germline values: CDR1 DFQATT, CDR2 SNEGSKA (reference sequence). Written as DNA, the CDR3 is TGCAGTGCTGTCATACGGGGGGGCAGCACAGATACGCAGTATTTT. Translating it yields CSAVIRGGSTDTQYF.

With respect to this clonotype: The final CDR3 position lacks the conserved phenylalanine or tryptophan, pointing to a likely read error. This CDR3 reads CASSLAQGSANEQFC. The CDR3 region has the DNA TGCGCCAGCAGCTTGGCACAGGGGTCTGCCAATGAGCAGTTCTGC. The chain employs TRBV5-1 and TRBJ2-1, with 7 bases identical to TRBD1. J gave up 6 bases and V 0 bases, and 6 bases lay outside the gene matches. CDR3 size: 15 residues. In germline, CDR1 is SGHRS, CDR2 YFSETQ.